Listed here is a single TCR beta chain. No antigen is known for it. These data originate in a study of T cell repertoires in cytomegalovirus infection. Across the whole study: Recently identified HLA-C-restricted CMV epitopes were among the peptides used.

Losses at the gene ends were 8 bases for V and 5 bases for J; bases not matched to a gene: 20. CDR3 length equals 17 residues. Germline values: CDR1 MNHEY, CDR2 SMNVEV (reference sequence). Study observations and caveats: Dominating the ex vivo response were TCR beta clonotypes that were CMV-specific and HLA-C-restricted. Frequencies of public TCR beta families were cumulated, and this identified carriers of CMV plus the relevant HLA.

MiXCR was run by TCRdb on the reads, yielding one entry per CDR3 protein. The sample has about 900,000 distinct CDR3 sequences, around 32% seen once. The TCR comes from a human donor in good health (CMV status not recorded). Some clones in this sample may be carry-over from other donors' samples. The sequencing used cultured CD8+ T cells from PBMCs, collected from culture after CMV antigen stimulation. The V and J genes are TRBV27 and TRBJ2-5; 7 bases match TRBD2. The CDR3 loop reads CASSPYSSGGENETQYF. The CDR3 nucleotides are TGTGCCAGCTCGCCGTACTCTAGTGGGGGGGAAAATGAGACCCAGTACTTC.